This T cell receptor beta chain was sequenced in a study of shared clonotypes between healthy human individuals. Study-wide background: For every donor, three CD4 naive, three CD4 memory, two CD8 naive and one CD8 memory plates were used. Study results and caveats: Clonotypes shared by all four donors outscored non-shared clonotypes in generation probability.

CD45RO negativity and positive selection for CCR7 defined naive CD8 cells, a population that excluded terminally differentiated effector memory CD45RA+ cells. The method was immunoSEQ multiplex PCR; TCRdb's version includes in-frame clones alone and lacks a portion of them. The sample holds some 2.1 million clones, approximately 94% seen once. V lost 0 bases, J lost 2 bases, and 10 bases lay in between. The CDR3 sequence is 15 residues long. The germline V gene encodes CDR1 LGHNA and CDR2 YNFKEQ. In this sample, this clone turned up once. Its antigen is as yet unknown. Material for sequencing was naive CD8+ T cells sorted from blood. The gene calls are TRBV4-2 and TRBJ1-2; TRBD1 is a possible D gene (6 bases). This receptor was taken from a man between 18 and 29 years old in good health. CDR3 in amino acids: CASSQEGGGNYGYTF. CDR3 in DNA: TGTGCCAGCAGCCAAGAGGGAGGGGGGAACTATGGCTACACCTTC.